The source of this TCR beta chain is a study of T cell responses to AZD1222 COVID-19 vaccine. The method was immunoSEQ multiplex PCR; TCRdb's version includes in-frame clones alone and lacks a portion of them. The profile shows 130,000 or so clones, roughly nine tenths of them singletons. The CDR3 is 13 amino acids. In germline, CDR1 is MNHEY, CDR2 SVGEGT. V dropped 5 bases and J dropped 7; count of bases not matched to a gene: 4. General study points: A reported finding is that nearly half of spike-specific TCRs target unmutated variant regions. CD4 TCRs associated with vaccination spanned spike, dominating at 160-218 and 743-854.

On this clone itself: Its antigen is as yet unknown.

The sequencing used peripheral blood, collected on day 0 of AZD1222 vaccination. This TCR was sampled from an adult in good health. The chain has TRBV6-2 or TRBV6-3 and TRBJ1-5; 8 nucleotides match TRBD1. CDR3 amino acids: CASSPYRGQPQHF. For the CDR3, the DNA is TGTGCCAGCAGTCCATACAGGGGGCAGCCCCAGCATTTT.